The next 4 T cell receptor beta chains were all read from a single sample in a study of spatial heterogeneity in lung cancer. One entry per CDR3 protein results from TCRdb running MiXCR on the 5' RACE reads. The sample holds 1,000 to 1,500 distinct CDR3 sequences; 6% to 7.5% are singletons and the top ten take approximately 20%. The time point here: sample taken at primary tumor resection. Sample: normal lung tissue next to the tumor, taken at surgery. These receptors originate from a male donor with early-stage non-small cell lung cancer.

This clonotype is medium-sized in the sample. This rearrangement joins TRBV6-5 to TRBJ1-5; 7 bases match TRBD1. In germline, CDR1 is MNHEY, CDR2 SVGAGI. V dropped 6 bases and J dropped 6; count of bases not matched to a gene: 8. The CDR3 totals 14 residues. The CDR3 spells CASRYRTGFQPQHF. For the CDR3, the DNA is TGTGCCAGCAGATATAGGACAGGTTTTCAGCCCCAGCATTTT.

This clonotype is classed as medium-sized (0.01 to 0.1%). This sequence joins TRBV29-1 and TRBJ1-2; the match to TRBD1 covers 10 bases. The CDR3 consists of 12 residues. Germline trimming cut 3 bases from V and 7 bases from J; bases unmatched to any gene: 2. CDR1 is SQVTM, CDR2 ANQGSEA, per germline. The CDR3 here is CSVEGQGIGYTF. The CDR3 region has the DNA TGCAGCGTTGAGGGACAGGGGATTGGCTACACCTTC.

This clonotype is classed as large (0.1 to 1%). V usage is TRBV29-1 and J usage is TRBJ2-7; the D gene could be TRBD1 or TRBD2 (5 bases each). The CDR3 runs to 12 residues. Trimming took off 7 bases at V and 8 bases at J, with 18 bases between the two ends. CDR1 is SQVTM and CDR2 is ANQGSEA in the germline V gene. CDR3 amino acids: CSGGDPPLKQYF. In DNA, the CDR3 is TGCAGCGGAGGGGATCCCCCCCTAAAGCAGTACTTC.

Sample share makes this clonotype large. This chain connects TRBV4-1 to TRBJ2-7, with TRBD2 matching over 9 bases. Germline values: CDR1 MGHRA, CDR2 YSYEKL. V was pared by 1 base and J by 5 bases, with 9 bases of the junction left unmatched. CDR3 size: 16 residues. CDR3 sequence reads: CASSQGLAGAINEQYF. The CDR3 bases are TGCGCCAGCAGCCAAGGTTTAGCGGGAGCCATAAACGAGCAGTACTTC.